The rows below give T cell receptor beta chains drawn from one sample of a study of blood T cells in healthy people across ages. TCRdb itself ran the 5' RACE reads through MiXCR, one entry per CDR3 protein. In the table there are about 640,000 distinct CDR3 sequences, approximately 30% of which are singletons. Sequences were obtained from blood. The receptors were sampled from a woman aged 80 or over in good health. CDR3s include the opening cysteine and the closing phenylalanine or tryptophan. Not every row has a clone size; where given, it reads once, few, many or a size class.

J: TRBJ2-7
V: TRBV5-1
size: many
CDR3: CASSRTGTGVLYEQYF

J: TRBJ1-2
V: TRBV5-8
size: many
CDR3: CASSLETGQGAGYTF

J: TRBJ1-2
V: TRBV20-1
size: -
CDR3: CSASGPHDRDYGYTF

J: TRBJ1-1
V: TRBV11-2
size: few
CDR3: CASSLDVGGWGTEAFF

J: TRBJ1-6
V: TRBV12-3/TRBV12-4
size: many
CDR3: CASSYQGGNSPLHF

J: TRBJ2-1
V: TRBV18
size: -
CDR3: CASSPYLGGRREKGEQFF

J: TRBJ2-7
V: TRBV6-1
size: few
CDR3: CASSVVRRTYEQYF

J: TRBJ2-1
V: TRBV5-1
size: few
CDR3: CASSYRTSGGARQFF

J: TRBJ2-1
V: TRBV30
size: -
CDR3: CAWNRNGGPYNEQFF

J: TRBJ1-1
V: TRBV6-6
size: -
CDR3: CASSTWTGLGNTEAFF

J: TRBJ2-3
V: TRBV7-2
size: many
CDR3: CASSSRRGGRTDTQYF

J: TRBJ1-2
V: TRBV4-3
size: many
CDR3: CASSHRGDGYTF

J: TRBJ2-3
V: TRBV20-1
size: few
CDR3: CSARDIRRGGRLGTDTQYF

J: TRBJ2-1
V: TRBV7-2
size: many
CDR3: CASSLEEQGTHEQFF

J: TRBJ1-4
V: TRBV6-1
size: -
CDR3: CASIVEGLTEKRFF

J: TRBJ2-1
V: TRBV4-2
size: many
CDR3: CASSPGRGNEQFF

J: TRBJ2-7
V: TRBV9
size: many
CDR3: CASSERQVSYEQYF

J: TRBJ1-5
V: TRBV28
size: -
CDR3: CASSPGLVYSNQPQHF

J: TRBJ1-2
V: TRBV6-6
size: few
CDR3: CASSSSRADSIHGYTF

J: TRBJ1-5
V: TRBV5-1
size: -
CDR3: CASSPGGRVDNQPQHF

J: TRBJ1-5
V: TRBV6-6
size: many
CDR3: CASSYDSNQPQHF

J: TRBJ2-6
V: TRBV18
size: many
CDR3: CASSPRRGSGANVLTF

J: TRBJ2-7
V: TRBV7-2
size: -
CDR3: CASGMTSGGPYEQYF

J: TRBJ2-6
V: TRBV12-3/TRBV12-4
size: many
CDR3: CASRPAGTGGISGANVLTF

J: TRBJ2-3
V: TRBV5-1
size: -
CDR3: CASSMGRAGGSTDTQYF

J: TRBJ1-1
V: TRBV7-3
size: few
CDR3: CASSLPSQGEGTEAFF

J: TRBJ2-7
V: TRBV5-1
size: -
CDR3: CASSRGQPAGEQYF

J: TRBJ1-2
V: TRBV5-1
size: -
CDR3: CASSPWQGGGYTF

J: TRBJ2-5
V: TRBV7-8
size: many
CDR3: CASSLARGRQETQYF

J: TRBJ1-2
V: TRBV9
size: many
CDR3: CASSPRGTGGDGYTF

J: TRBJ1-5
V: TRBV9
size: -
CDR3: CTSSAQESNQPQHF

J: TRBJ1-1
V: TRBV5-1
size: -
CDR3: CASSLPGDNTEAFF

J: TRBJ2-1
V: TRBV24-1
size: many
CDR3: CATSVVGIHEQFF

J: TRBJ1-5
V: TRBV6-1
size: many
CDR3: CASTQGTVGNQPQHF

J: TRBJ2-5
V: TRBV7-3
size: many
CDR3: CASSLQGGQETQYF

J: TRBJ2-5
V: TRBV7-2
size: many
CDR3: CASSPASVLETQYF

J: TRBJ2-7
V: TRBV20-1
size: -
CDR3: CSATGSAAYEQYF

J: TRBJ2-7
V: TRBV20-1
size: many
CDR3: CSARLRGTVYEQYF

J: TRBJ2-4
V: TRBV6-6
size: -
CDR3: CASNPGLAVLAKNIQYF

J: TRBJ2-1
V: TRBV29-1
size: many
CDR3: CGVEGLAGFDDEQFF

J: TRBJ1-5
V: TRBV20-1
size: few
CDR3: CSARTTEGSKPQHF

J: TRBJ2-7
V: TRBV20-1
size: many
CDR3: CSARKSIYEQYF

J: TRBJ2-3
V: TRBV6-6
size: -
CDR3: CAGSYNRDQGDTQYF

J: TRBJ1-6
V: TRBV6-6
size: few
CDR3: CASSYTGAGNSPLHF

J: TRBJ2-1
V: TRBV6-5
size: -
CDR3: CASGETSGGSYNEQFF

J: TRBJ1-1
V: TRBV6-1
size: many
CDR3: CASKQSPQGRAFF

J: TRBJ1-6
V: TRBV2
size: few
CDR3: CASSDRGTGSSPPHF

J: TRBJ2-7
V: TRBV7-3
size: many
CDR3: CASSLKRGPYEQYF

J: TRBJ2-4
V: TRBV7-2
size: many
CDR3: CASSLDPLGLAGGKNIQYF

J: TRBJ1-1
V: TRBV5-1
size: many
CDR3: CASSTPGQGMTEAFF

J: TRBJ2-5
V: TRBV5-1
size: many
CDR3: CASSAWDRGRGQETQYF

J: TRBJ2-4
V: TRBV12-3/TRBV12-4
size: -
CDR3: CASSFRGTGGLGNIQYF

J: TRBJ1-1
V: TRBV12-3/TRBV12-4
size: -
CDR3: CASSFNAGNTEAFF